Below are 2 T cell receptor beta chains sequenced from a single sample in a study of T cell changes during pregnancy in multiple sclerosis. The repertoire was sequenced with immunoSEQ multiplex PCR; TCRdb's copy has only in-frame clones and lacks some. The repertoire consists of 30,000 to 40,000 clones, with roughly nine tenths occurring once and the leading ten covering roughly 6.1%. This specimen consisted of CD8+ T cells from peripheral blood mononuclear cells, obtained in the second trimester of pregnancy. Receptor source: a female donor with multiple sclerosis, enrolled in a pregnancy study.

The chain has TRBV11-2 and TRBJ2-7; 7 bases are a match to TRBD2. The CDR3 length is 15 residues. CDR1 is SGHAT and CDR2 is FQNNGV in the germline V gene. The V segment lost 0 bases and the J segment 3 bases; nucleotides outside the gene matches: 5. The CDR3 DNA sequence: TGTGCCAGCAGCTTAGAGCTAGCGGTAAACTACGAGCAGTACTTC. It specifies CASSLELAVNYEQYF. Combining the CDR3 with reference TRBV11-2 and TRBJ2-7 gives the whole variable domain EAGVAQSPRYKIIEKRQSVAFWCNPISGHATLYWYQQILGQGPKLLIQFQNNGVVDDSQLPKDRFSAERLKGVDSTLKIQPAKLEDSAVYLCASSLELAVNYEQYFGPGTRLTVT.

In nucleotides, the CDR3 is TGTGCCAGCAGCCCCACCCCCCGACTCGCGGGTCAAGAGACCCAGTACTTC. Amino acids: CASSPTPRLAGQETQYF. The chain recombines TRBV13 with TRBJ2-5, with D perhaps TRBD2 (5 bases). Germline assignment: CDR1 PRHDT and CDR2 FYEKMQ (reference sequence). V lost 5 bases, J lost 2 bases, and 21 bases lay in between. CDR3 length: 17 residues.